This T cell receptor (beta chain) is drawn from a study of shared T cell receptors in the human thymus. Data came from immunoSEQ multiplex PCR; TCRdb stores just in-frame clones and leaves some out. Found here are just under 550,000 clones, approximately 78% of them singletons; the top ten hold about 0.012%. These same records also appear under a second study, on human thymus T cells. As that study records: It looked as if thymic and blood repertoires used V and J genes in a biased way.

Sequencing was carried out using thymocytes. This TCR came from a boy less than two years old with a congenital heart defect.

This chain's CDR3 is CASSQDLGSGGNQPQHF. The CDR3 nucleotides are TGCGCCAGCAGCCAAGATCTGGGGTCGGGGGGCAATCAGCCCCAGCATTTT. The rearrangement joins TRBV4-1 to TRBJ1-5; tentatively, D is TRBD1 (5 bases). The CDR3 is 17 amino acids. The germline gives CDR1 MGHRA, CDR2 YSYEKL. Trimming stripped 0 bases from V and 2 bases from J, with 14 bases between.